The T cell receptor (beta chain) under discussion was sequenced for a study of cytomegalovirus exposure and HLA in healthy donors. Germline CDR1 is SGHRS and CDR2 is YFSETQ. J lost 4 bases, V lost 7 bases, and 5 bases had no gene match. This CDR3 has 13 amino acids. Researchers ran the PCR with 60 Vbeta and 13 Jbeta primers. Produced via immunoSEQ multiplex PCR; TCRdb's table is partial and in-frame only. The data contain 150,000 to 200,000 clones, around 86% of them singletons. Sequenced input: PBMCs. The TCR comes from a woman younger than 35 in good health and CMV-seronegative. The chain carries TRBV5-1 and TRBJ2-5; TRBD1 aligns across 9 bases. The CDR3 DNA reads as TGCGCCAGCCAGACAGGGGGACGAGAGACCCAGTACTTC. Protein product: CASQTGGRETQYF.